This entry lists 6 T cell receptor beta chains sequenced from one sample in a study of T cells in tuberculosis. Clones were sequenced by immunoSEQ multiplex PCR, and TCRdb holds only the in-frame ones, with some missing. The data contain some 34,000 clones, about 97% of them singletons. Input material: PBMCs. These receptor sequences come from a donor under 30 with latent tuberculosis or without tuberculosis infection.

The chain uses TRBV19 and TRBJ1-2, with D maybe TRBD1 (6 bases). This CDR3 spans 15 amino acids. Germline CDR1 LNHDA, CDR2 SQIVND (reference sequence). Trimming removed 8 bases at V and 0 bases at J, with 16 bases between. CDR3 coding DNA: TGTGCCAGTGCTAAACCCGACAGGCCTAACTATGGCTACACCTTC. Its protein product is CASAKPDRPNYGYTF. Full variable domain (rest looked up from reference TRBV19 and TRBJ1-2): DGGITQSPKYLFRKEGQNVTLSCEQNLNHDAMYWYRQDPGQGLRLIYYSQIVNDFQKGDIAEGYSVSREKKESFPLTVTSAQKNPTAFYLCASAKPDRPNYGYTFGSGTRLTVV.

CDR3 bases: TGCGCCAGCAGCATGGGGGACAGGGGATCTTTCTTT. It yields the protein CASSMGDRGSFF. This chain uses TRBV5-1 with TRBJ1-1; 10 nucleotides match TRBD1. The CDR3 sequence is 12 residues long. CDR1 SGHRS and CDR2 YFSETQ come from the germline V gene. After removal of 4 bases from V and 12 bases from J, the junction contained 6 bases not matched to a gene.

This rearrangement joins TRBV4-2 to TRBJ2-7; 11 bases match TRBD1. Germline loops: CDR1 LGHNA, CDR2 YNFKEQ. J was trimmed by 2 bases and V by 4 bases; bases with no gene match: 7. The CDR3 totals 16 residues. The CDR3 DNA is TGTGCCAGCAGCCCGACTCGGGGACAGGGGGCCTACGAGCAGTACTTC. Translated, it gives CASSPTRGQGAYEQYF.

The chain has TRBV27 and TRBJ2-7; no clear D. Germline V gives CDR1 MNHEY, CDR2 SMNVEV (reference sequence). V was clipped by 6 bases and J by 2 bases, with 14 bases between them. This CDR3 contains 14 residues. The CDR3 DNA reads TGTGCCAGCAGCTTCCTAGGCACAACCTACGAGCAGTACTTC. Translating it yields CASSFLGTTYEQYF.

This chain connects TRBV21-1 to TRBJ2-7; the D call in the table, TRBD1, was not verified against the DNA. TRBV21-1 is a pseudogene segment. The CDR3 runs 15 residues. The CDR3 sequence: CASTEAPPGHNEQYF. CDR3 coding DNA: TGTGCCAGCACCGAAGCACCACCGGGACATAACGAGCAGTACTTC.

The rearrangement links TRBV15 to TRBJ2-5, with 11 bases lining up with TRBD2. In germline, CDR1 is LNHNV, CDR2 YYDKDF (reference sequence). This CDR3 has 17 residues. The ends lost 0 bases at V and 4 bases at J; junction bases unmatched: 7. The CDR3 reads CATSRDWLAGGLETQYF. The DNA for the CDR3 is TGTGCCACCAGCAGAGATTGGCTAGCGGGAGGTTTAGAGACCCAGTACTTC.